These T cell receptor beta chains were read from a single sample in a study of blood T cells in healthy people across ages. TCRdb reanalysed the 5' RACE reads using MiXCR and keeps one entry per CDR3 protein. This table has about 1.7 million distinct CDR3 sequences, under 30% appearing once. The sequencing sample was made of blood. The receptors originated from a woman aged 25 to 39 in good health. CDR3s include the opening cysteine and the closing phenylalanine or tryptophan. The D gene is left open where the match is weak. Expanded clones get a size class; other rows say once, few or many, or leave the size out.

>-|-|TRBJ1-1|TRBV19|14
CASSRAVEATEAFF
TGTGCCAGTAGTCGGGCGGTTGAGGCCACTGAAGCTTTCTTT
>-|few|TRBJ1-6|TRBV12-3/TRBV12-4|13
CASSDEINSPLHF
TGTGCCAGCAGCGACGAGATAAATTCACCCCTCCACTTT
>-|-|TRBJ2-1|TRBV24-1|11
CATPTSSEQFF
TGTGCCACCCCGACTAGTAGTGAGCAGTTCTTC
>-|-|TRBJ1-1|TRBV12-3/TRBV12-4|13
CASNDRSSTEAFF
TGTGCCAGCAATGACAGGAGTTCCACTGAAGCTTTCTTT
>TRBD2|few|TRBJ2-7|TRBV20-1|13
CSAPTSGINEQYF
TGCAGTGCGCCGACTAGCGGGATCAATGAGCAGTACTTC
>TRBD1|few|TRBJ1-1|TRBV28|16
CASINPRQGLNTEAFF
TGTGCCAGCATCAATCCGAGACAGGGGTTGAACACTGAAGCTTTCTTT
>-|few|TRBJ2-1|TRBV6-1|13
CASSVAGGNELFF
-
>-|-|TRBJ1-5|TRBV7-9|14
CASSSLNSNQPQHF
TGTGCCAGCAGCTCCCTAAATAGCAATCAGCCCCAGCATTTT
>TRBD1|few|TRBJ1-5|TRBV12-3/TRBV12-4|14
CASSWQGVDQPQHF
TGTGCCAGCAGTTGGCAGGGGGTTGATCAGCCCCAGCATTTT
>TRBD2|once|TRBJ2-5|TRBV12-3/TRBV12-4|15
CAISHLTSGIETQYF
TGTGCCATCAGTCACCTGACTAGCGGGATAGAGACCCAGTACTTC
>TRBD2|-|TRBJ2-1|TRBV25-1|14
CASSEYIAGEGQFF
TGTGCCAGCAGTGAATATATAGCGGGAGAGGGTCAGTTCTTC
>TRBD2|-|TRBJ2-3|TRBV20-1|17
CSGSLTSGDLRGDTQYF
TGCAGTGGTTCTTTGACTAGCGGGGATCTGCGAGGAGATACGCAGTATTTT
>TRBD2|-|TRBJ2-1|TRBV6-2/TRBV6-3|18
CASSYRLAGAAWDNEQFF
TGTGCCAGCAGTTACCGACTAGCGGGGGCCGCATGGGACAATGAGCAGTTCTTC
>-|many|TRBJ2-1|TRBV28|14
CASSRDGTYNEQFF
TGTGCCAGCAGCCGCGACGGGACCTACAATGAGCAGTTCTTC
>-|-|TRBJ1-2|TRBV30|11
CARGVGSGYTF
TGTGCCAGGGGGGTTGGGAGTGGCTACACCTTC
>-|few|TRBJ1-5|TRBV12-3/TRBV12-4|12
CASSPTGTPRHF
TGTGCCAGCAGTCCGACCGGGACCCCTCGGCATTTT
>TRBD1|few|TRBJ1-2|TRBV6-1|16
CASSEVWTGGGYGYTF
TGTGCCAGCAGTGAAGTTTGGACAGGGGGCGGCTATGGCTACACCTTC
>TRBD1|many|TRBJ2-5|TRBV29-1|14
CSADRLTGGETQYF
TGCAGCGCCGATCGTCTGACAGGGGGAGAGACCCAGTACTTC
>-|many|TRBJ1-2|TRBV28|12
CASMDNNYGYTF
TGTGCCAGCATGGACAATAACTATGGCTACACCTTC
>-|-|TRBJ1-5|TRBV2|15
CASSEAPRGEQPQHF
TGTGCCAGCAGTGAAGCTCCGAGGGGGGAACAGCCCCAGCATTTT
>-|few|TRBJ2-5|TRBV9|15
CVSSLFGDFQETQYF
TGTGTCAGCAGCTTATTTGGGGACTTCCAAGAGACCCAGTACTTC
>-|few|TRBJ2-7|TRBV6-2/TRBV6-3|14
CASSFQGNYYEQYF
TGTGCCAGCAGTTTTCAGGGAAACTACTACGAGCAGTACTTC
>-|many|TRBJ2-3|TRBV28|12
CASSFLADTQYF
TGTGCCAGCAGTTTCTTAGCGGATACGCAGTATTTT
>TRBD1|-|TRBJ2-7|TRBV7-6|15
CASSQTGTGNYEQYF
TGTGCCAGCAGCCAAACCGGGACAGGGAACTACGAGCAGTACTTC
>-|-|TRBJ1-1|TRBV15|17
CATSSLGGHLSNTEAFF
TGTGCCACCAGCTCCCTAGGGGGGCACCTTTCGAACACTGAAGCTTTCTTT
>-|-|TRBJ2-6|TRBV12-3/TRBV12-4|17
CASSAGLAGRGANVLTF
TGTGCCAGCAGTGCCGGGCTGGCAGGACGTGGGGCCAACGTCCTGACTTTC
>TRBD1|-|TRBJ2-1|TRBV9|14
CASSVAGGAYEQFF
TGTGCCAGCAGCGTCGCAGGGGGCGCCTACGAGCAGTTCTTC
>TRBD1|few|TRBJ2-4|TRBV4-3|16
CASSPRAGGAKNIQYF
TGCGCCAGCAGCCCCAGGGCAGGGGGAGCCAAAAACATTCAGTACTTC
>-|-|TRBJ1-5|TRBV28|15
CASSSGIISNQPQHF
TGTGCCAGCAGTTCAGGGATAATTAGCAATCAGCCCCAGCATTTT
>TRBD2|-|TRBJ2-4|TRBV12-3/TRBV12-4|15
CASRSTGGQYNEQYF
TGTGCCAGCAGATCCACGGGGGGGCAATACAATGAGCAGTACTTC
>-|few|TRBJ1-1|TRBV4-1|14
CVSSQGWQGSSAFF
TGCGTCAGCAGCCAAGGTTGGCAGGGATCGTCAGCTTTCTTT
>-|-|TRBJ2-1|TRBV7-9|16
CASIPRGLLRGNEQFF
TGTGCCAGCATCCCGCGCGGGCTGCTAAGGGGTAATGAGCAGTTCTTC
>TRBD2|-|TRBJ2-1|TRBV20-1|12
CSVVAGAGEQCF
TGCAGTGTTGTAGCGGGGGCGGGTGAGCAGTGCTTC